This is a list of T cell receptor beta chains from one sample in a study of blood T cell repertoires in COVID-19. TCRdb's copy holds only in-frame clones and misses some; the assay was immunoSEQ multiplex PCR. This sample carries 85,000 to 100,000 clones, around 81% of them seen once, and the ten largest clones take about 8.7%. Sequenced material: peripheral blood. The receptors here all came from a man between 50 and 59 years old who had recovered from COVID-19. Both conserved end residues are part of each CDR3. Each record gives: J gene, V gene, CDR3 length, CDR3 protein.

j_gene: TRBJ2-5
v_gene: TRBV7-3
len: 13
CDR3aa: CASSLWAGETQYF

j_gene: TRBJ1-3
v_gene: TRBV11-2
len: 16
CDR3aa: CASSLGQAISGNTIYF

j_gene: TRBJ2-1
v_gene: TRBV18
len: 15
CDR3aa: CASSPRSGGFDEQFF

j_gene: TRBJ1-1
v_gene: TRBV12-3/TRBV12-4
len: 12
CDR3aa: CASTSGFTEAFF

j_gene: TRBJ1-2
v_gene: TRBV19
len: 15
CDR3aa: CASSLGTGEGNGYTF

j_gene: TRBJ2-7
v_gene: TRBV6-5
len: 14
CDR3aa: CASSMGTVSYEQYF

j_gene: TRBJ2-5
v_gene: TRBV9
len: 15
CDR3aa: CASSVGWGTVETQYF

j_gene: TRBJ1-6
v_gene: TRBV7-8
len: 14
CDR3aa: CASSPNRDNSPLHF

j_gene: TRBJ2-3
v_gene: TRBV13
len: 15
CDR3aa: CASSPGVLSTDTQYF

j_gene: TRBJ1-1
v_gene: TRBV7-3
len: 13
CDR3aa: CASSFQMNTEAFF

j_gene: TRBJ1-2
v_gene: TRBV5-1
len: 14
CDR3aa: CASSSTGGGYGYTF

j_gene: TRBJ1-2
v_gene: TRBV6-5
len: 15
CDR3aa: CASSSPSGGRRSYTF

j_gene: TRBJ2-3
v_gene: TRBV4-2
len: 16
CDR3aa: CASSQDRQGSTDTQYF

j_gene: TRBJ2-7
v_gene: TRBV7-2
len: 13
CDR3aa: CASSGRGSYEQYF

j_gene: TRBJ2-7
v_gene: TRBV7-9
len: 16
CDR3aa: CASSLAGGRGSYEQYF

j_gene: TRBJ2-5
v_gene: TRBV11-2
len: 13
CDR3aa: CASSFGERETQYF

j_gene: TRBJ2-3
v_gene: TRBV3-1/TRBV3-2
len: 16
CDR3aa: CASSQAITGRTDTQYF

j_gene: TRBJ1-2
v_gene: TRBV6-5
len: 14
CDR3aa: CASIGSGVGHGYTF

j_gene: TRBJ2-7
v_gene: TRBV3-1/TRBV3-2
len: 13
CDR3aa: CASSRWTGSEQYF

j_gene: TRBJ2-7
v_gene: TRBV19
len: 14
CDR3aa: CASSIGGGIDEQYF

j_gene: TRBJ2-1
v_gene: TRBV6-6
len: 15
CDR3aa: CASSWEAGGRDEQFF

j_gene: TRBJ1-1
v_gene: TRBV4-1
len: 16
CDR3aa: CASSLENLGGITEAFF

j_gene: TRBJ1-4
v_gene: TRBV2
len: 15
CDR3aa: CASSGTGALNEKLFF

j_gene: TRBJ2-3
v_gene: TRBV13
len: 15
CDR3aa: CASSFRDRGTDTQYF

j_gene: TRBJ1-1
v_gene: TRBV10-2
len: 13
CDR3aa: CASRDRDSGEAFF

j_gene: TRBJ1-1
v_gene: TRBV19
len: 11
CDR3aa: CASRRNTEAFF

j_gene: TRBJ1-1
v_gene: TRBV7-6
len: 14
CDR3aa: CASSLEEGSTEAFF

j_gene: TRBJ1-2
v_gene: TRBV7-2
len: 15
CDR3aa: CASSPPHITDYGYTF

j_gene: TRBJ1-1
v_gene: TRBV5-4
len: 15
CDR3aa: CASSLDNRDLNKAFF

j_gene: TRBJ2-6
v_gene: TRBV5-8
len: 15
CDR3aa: CASSLLQGNLRVLTF

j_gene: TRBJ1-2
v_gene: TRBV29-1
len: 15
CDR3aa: CSVEGAGGSLNGYTF

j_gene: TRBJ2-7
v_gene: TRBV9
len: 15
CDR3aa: CASSVGGTGGYEQYF

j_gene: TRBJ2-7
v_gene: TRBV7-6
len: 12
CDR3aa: CASSHQPGEQYF

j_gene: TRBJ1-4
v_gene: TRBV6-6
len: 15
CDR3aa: CASSTAGTFNEKLFF

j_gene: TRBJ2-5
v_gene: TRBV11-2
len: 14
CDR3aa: CASSPLGGQETQYF

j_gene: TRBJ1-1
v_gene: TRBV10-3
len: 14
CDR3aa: CAILDKNLNTEAFF

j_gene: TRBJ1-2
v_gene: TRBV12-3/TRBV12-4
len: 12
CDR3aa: CASSLTGYGYTF